This TCR beta chain is from a study of neoadjuvant nivolumab and ipilimumab in lung cancer. The protocol was immunoSEQ multiplex PCR, while the TCRdb copy is restricted to in-frame clones and leaves out a portion. The sample shows about 8,000 clones, 89% of them seen only once. CDR1 is SQVTM, CDR2 ANQGSEA, per germline. CDR3 length: 13 amino acids. The ends lost 2 bases at V and 4 bases at J; junction bases unmatched: 3. This specimen was tumor tissue, taken after neoadjuvant nivolumab, alone or with ipilimumab, at or shortly before surgery. The clonotype originates from an adult with non-small cell lung cancer. Some clones in this sample may be carry-over from other donors' samples. V usage is TRBV29-1 and J usage is TRBJ1-1, with 8 bases aligning to TRBD1. The CDR3 loop is CSVESDRGTEAFF. The CDR3, as DNA: TGCAGCGTTGAATCCGACAGGGGCACTGAAGCTTTCTTT.